Shown below are 21 T cell receptor beta chains from a single sample sequenced in a study of blood T cell repertoires in COVID-19. Sequencing used immunoSEQ multiplex PCR; TCRdb keeps in-frame clones, though not all of them. The sample yields about 59,000 clones, over 75% seen once. The sample consisted of peripheral blood. The source is a human donor in a cohort sampled during active COVID-19.

V gene TRBV3-1 (or the pseudogene TRBV3-2) combines with J gene TRBJ2-7; D remains ambiguous. The CDR3 extends over 13 amino acids. The germline CDR1 and CDR2 sequences are LGHDT and YNNKEL (reference sequence). Trimming left V 5 bases short and J 7 bases short, with 15 bases between. The CDR3 DNA follows: TGTGCCAGCAGCATAAATACTGTCGGGGAGCAGTACTTC. Amino acids: CASSINTVGEQYF.

This chain uses TRBV5-1 with TRBJ1-1, with a possible D match to TRBD1 (5 bases). Trimming took 5 bases from V and 1 from J, leaving 9 bases between them. Germline lookup yields CDR1 SGHRS and CDR2 YFSETQ. CDR3 length: 13 amino acids. CDR3 region: CASRIDRNTEAFF. CDR3 sequence (DNA): TGCGCCAGCAGAATCGACAGGAACACTGAAGCTTTCTTT.

V gene TRBV28 combines with J gene TRBJ1-5; TRBD1 might be the D (5 bases). The ends were cut back, 4 bases at V and 7 bases at J, with 14 bases in the middle. CDR3 length: 14 residues. Germline CDR1 and CDR2: MDHEN and SYDVKM. In DNA, the CDR3 is TGTGCCAGCAGTTGGCCGGGGGTTGGGCAGCCCCAGCATTTT. Its translation: CASSWPGVGQPQHF.

Relative to its sample, this clone is large. V is TRBV28 and J is TRBJ2-7, with 8 bases fitting TRBD2. The V segment lost 1 base and the J segment 0 bases; nucleotides outside the gene matches: 8. This CDR3 region has 17 residues. CDR1 MDHEN and CDR2 SYDVKM come from the germline V gene. The CDR3 loop is CASSLFGSGSSSYEQYF. The CDR3 DNA follows: TGTGCCAGCAGTTTATTCGGGAGCGGGAGTAGCTCCTACGAGCAGTACTTC. The variable domain in full, with the rest retrieved from reference TRBV28 and TRBJ2-7, is DVKVTQSSRYLVKRTGEKVFLECVQDMDHENMFWYRQDPGLGLRLIYFSYDVKMKEKGDIPEGYSVSREKKERFSLILESASTNQTSMYLCASSLFGSGSSSYEQYFGPGTRLTVT.

The V and J genes are TRBV5-1 and TRBJ2-7, with D possibly being TRBD2 (6 bases). CDR1 is SGHRS, CDR2 YFSETQ, per germline. V lost 7 bases, J lost 3 bases, and 17 bases lay in between. The length of the CDR3 is 14 residues. CDR3 DNA: TGCGCCAGCCAGGTGTCTAGCGTCCTCTACGAGCAGTACTTC. Protein sequence: CASQVSSVLYEQYF.

This chain connects TRBV28 to TRBJ1-6; a possible D gene is TRBD1 (5 bases). Looked up from germline, CDR1 is MDHEN and CDR2 is SYDVKM. This CDR3 has 17 residues. Trimming removed 6 bases at V and 6 bases at J, with 21 bases between. CDR3 residues: CASSLLPSRQTNSPLHF. CDR3 DNA sequence: TGTGCCAGCAGCCTATTACCTTCGAGACAGACTAATTCACCCCTCCACTTT.

The rearrangement joins TRBV29-1 to TRBJ2-5, with TRBD1 identical over 8 bases. Germline V gene lookup returns CDR1 SQVTM and CDR2 ANQGSEA. There are 16 residues in the CDR3. V trimming: 3 bases; J trimming: 4 bases; junction bases outside the gene matches: 13. The CDR3 sequence is CSVEALDREVGETQYF. The CDR3 nucleotides read TGCAGCGTTGAGGCCCTGGACAGGGAGGTGGGAGAGACCCAGTACTTC.

This clone occurred once. This chain links TRBV27 with TRBJ2-2; 7 positions agree with TRBD2. CDR1 and CDR2 from the germline V gene are MNHEY and SMNVEV (reference sequence). With V trimmed by 4 bases and J by 7 bases, 9 bases remained unmatched. The CDR3 covers 15 residues. In nucleotides, the CDR3 is TGTGCCAGCAGTTCGGCGGGACTACTTGGCGGGGAGCTGTTTTTT. Protein: CASSSAGLLGGELFF.

The CDR3 loop reads CASILTASGYNEQFF. The DNA for the CDR3 is TGTGCCAGCATCCTTACAGCTAGCGGGTACAATGAGCAGTTCTTC. The chain links TRBV7-2 to TRBJ2-1, with 8 bases lining up with TRBD2. Per germline, CDR1 SGHTA and CDR2 FQGNSA. This CDR3 comprises 15 residues. With V trimmed by 7 bases and J by 4 bases, 9 bases remained unmatched.

The CDR3 DNA is TGCAGCGTTGAAAGGGACCGGGGGGGCGAGCAGTACTTC. Translating it yields CSVERDRGGEQYF. This chain joins TRBV29-1 and TRBJ2-7, with 8 nucleotides matching TRBD2. The germline CDR1 and CDR2 sequences are SQVTM and ANQGSEA. This CDR3 has 13 amino acids. The junction had 6 bases not matched to a gene; V was cut back by 2 bases and J by 6 bases.

This chain links TRBV10-3 with TRBJ2-7; TRBD1 agrees at 12 bases. Losses at the gene ends were 4 bases for V and 3 bases for J; bases not matched to a gene: 4. Germline V gene sequence: CDR1 ENHRY, CDR2 SYGVKD. The CDR3 is made up of 15 amino acids. The CDR3 DNA is TGTGCCATCAGTGTGGGACAGGGGGCGTACTACGAGCAGTACTTC. This encodes CAISVGQGAYYEQYF.

The chain has TRBV5-1 and TRBJ2-7; D remains unclear. Trimming pared 4 bases from V and 2 bases from J, leaving 7 bases between. The germline V gene has CDR1 SGHRS and CDR2 YFSETQ. There are 12 residues in the CDR3. This CDR3 is CASSPDTYEQYF. The CDR3 DNA reads TGCGCCAGCAGCCCAGATACCTACGAGCAGTACTTC.

The V gene is TRBV7-4, the J gene TRBJ2-7; no reliable D call. CDR3 size: 15 residues. Germline lookup yields CDR1 SGHVT and CDR2 SQSDAQ. Trimming shortened V by 8 bases and J by 3 bases, and 20 bases separated the two germline ends. This chain's CDR3 is CASQRPGSHNYEQYF. In DNA form, the CDR3 reads TGTGCCAGCCAGCGCCCTGGCAGTCATAACTACGAGCAGTACTTC.

This clone has more than one count but fewer than ten. The chain carries TRBV7-8 and TRBJ1-5; possible D gene TRBD1, 5 bases. CDR1 and CDR2 (germline): SGHVS, FQNEAQ. The CDR3 consists of 14 residues. V lost 2 bases, J lost 4 bases, and 9 bases lay in between. CDR3 coding DNA: TGTGCCAGCAGCTTATACCAGGGAAATCAGCCCCAGCATTTT. This codes for CASSLYQGNQPQHF. The full variable domain, its missing parts supplied by reference TRBV7-8 and TRBJ1-5, is GAGVSQSPRYKVAKRGQDVALRCDPISGHVSLFWYQQALGQGPEFLTYFQNEAQLDKSGLPSDRFFAERPEGSVSTLKIQRTQQEDSAVYLCASSLYQGNQPQHFGDGTRLSIL.

The V call is TRBV30, the J call TRBJ1-5; D is ambiguous. Germline-derived CDR1 and CDR2 are GTSNPN and SVGIG (reference sequence). There are 14 residues in the CDR3. Trimming removed 2 bases at V and 2 bases at J, with 10 bases between. The CDR3 DNA is TGTGCCTGGAGTTTGCTCCGGGGCAATCAGCCCCAGCATTTT. As protein: CAWSLLRGNQPQHF.

This clone was counted a few times. The chain has TRBV7-2 and TRBJ1-2; D unclear. The germline gives CDR1 SGHTA, CDR2 FQGNSA. The CDR3 runs 13 residues. Trimming removed 5 bases from V and 0 bases from J, with 7 bases in between. The CDR3 loop is CASSPQTNYGYTF. The CDR3 bases are TGTGCCAGCAGCCCACAGACTAACTATGGCTACACCTTC.

The chain combines TRBV5-5 with TRBJ2-4; maybe TRBD2 (5 bases). The CDR3 extends over 16 amino acids. Trimming pared 5 bases from V and 0 bases from J, leaving 15 bases between. Germline loops: CDR1 SGHKS, CDR2 YYEKEE (reference sequence). The CDR3 bases are TGTGCCAGCAGTTTCAGCGGAGACCTAGCCAAAAACATTCAGTACTTC. As protein: CASSFSGDLAKNIQYF.

The J gene is TRBJ2-3, the V gene TRBV9; D unresolved. With 5 bases removed from V and 2 bases from J, the gap between germline ends came to 15 bases. Germline V gives CDR1 SGDLS, CDR2 YYNGEE. The CDR3 totals 15 residues. In nucleotides, the CDR3 is TGTGCCAGCAGTCGCAATCCGGGTAACACAGATACGCAGTATTTT. Amino acid sequence: CASSRNPGNTDTQYF.

This clone was recorded once. The rearrangement joins TRBV5-4 to TRBJ2-3, with 11 bases fitting TRBD2. The CDR3 runs to 17 residues. V shed 5 bases, J shed 6 bases, and the junction held 14 bases outside the gene matches. Looked up from germline, CDR1 is SGHNT and CDR2 is YYREEE (reference sequence). This CDR3 reads CASRPRLAGSAGDTQYF. CDR3 coding DNA: TGTGCCAGCAGGCCGCGACTAGCGGGATCGGCCGGGGATACGCAGTATTTT.

This clone was seen repeatedly, ten times or more. V is TRBV9 and J is TRBJ2-7, with 8 nucleotides matching TRBD2. This CDR3 contains 13 residues. J lost 7 bases, V lost 4 bases, and 7 bases had no gene match. Germline lookup yields CDR1 SGDLS and CDR2 YYNGEE. CDR3 sequence: CASSPREGSEQYF. The CDR3 DNA reads as TGTGCCAGCAGCCCACGGGAGGGGAGTGAGCAGTACTTC.

The rearrangement links TRBV6-2 or TRBV6-3 to TRBJ2-3, with 8 positions matching TRBD2. The V segment lost 2 bases and the J segment 0 bases; nucleotides outside the gene matches: 7. In germline, CDR1 is MNHEY, CDR2 SVGEGT. The CDR3 spans 17 residues. Here the CDR3 DNA reads TGTGCCAGCAGTTACCCGGAACTAGCGGTGAGCACAGATACGCAGTATTTT. It codes for CASSYPELAVSTDTQYF.